The present entry profiles one T cell receptor beta chain with its context. This entry belongs to a study of blood T cell repertoires in COVID-19. The CDR3 runs 14 residues. Germline V gene data show CDR1 as SGHRS and CDR2 as YFSETQ. Trimming at V came to 3 bases and at J to 1 base, leaving 3 bases not matched to a gene. Assay: immunoSEQ multiplex PCR; the TCRdb copy retains only in-frame clones and omits some. The sample lists some 100,000 clones; 84% were seen once. The receptor's source is a woman aged 45-59 years with acute or convalescent COVID-19. The specimen sequenced was peripheral blood. V gene TRBV5-1 combines with J gene TRBJ1-2; TRBD1 matches at 7 bases. The CDR3 sequence is CASSSTGDNYGYTF. CDR3 DNA: TGCGCCAGCAGCTCAACAGGGGATAACTATGGCTACACCTTC.